This T cell receptor beta chain was documented in a study of blood T cell repertoires in COVID-19. Study details: In each case, the material was cDNA or gDNA derived from T cells, B-cell-depleted T cells, or PBMCs.

Assay: immunoSEQ multiplex PCR; the TCRdb copy retains only in-frame clones and omits some. Of hundreds of thousands of clones in the sample, 75% to 90% are singletons; the top ten hold 1% to 1.3%. The participants were between roughly 18 and 89 years old and came from roughly 24 US areas. Donors were grouped by their self-reported clinical history. Germline V lookup: CDR1 SGHRS, CDR2 YFSETQ. The CDR3 is made up of 18 amino acids. Germline trimming cut 4 bases from V and 0 bases from J; bases unmatched to any gene: 8. J is TRBJ2-6 and V is TRBV5-1; 9 nucleotides agree with TRBD1. The source of this sequence is a man aged 30 to 39 who had recovered from COVID-19. Sequencing was done on a sample of PBMCs or T cells enriched from blood (not recorded which). The CDR3 bases are TGCGCCAGCAGCAGCTGGGACAGGGCCCTCTCTGGGGCCAACGTCCTGACTTTC. It encodes CASSSWDRALSGANVLTF.